These 22 T cell receptor beta chains share one sample of origin, sequenced in a study of T cells after yellow fever vaccination. In TCRdb, the 5' RACE reads were re-called with MiXCR into one record per CDR3 protein. The table has roughly 330,000 distinct CDR3 sequences, around 7.3% seen once. Material: PBMCs, obtained more than 40 days after the first yellow fever vaccination. The receptors stem from a man between 18 and 35 years old who received the YFV17D yellow fever vaccine.

This clonotype was recorded at least ten times. CDR3 nucleotides: TGTGCCAGCAGCCAAGATAACAGGGACCCTGAAGCTTTCTTT. This encodes CASSQDNRDPEAFF. V is TRBV4-2 and J is TRBJ1-1, with a weak D call TRBD1 (6 bases). The CDR3 totals 14 residues. Trimming removed 0 bases from V and 6 bases from J, with 11 bases in between. The germline V gene has CDR1 LGHNA and CDR2 YNFKEQ.

Here the CDR3 DNA reads TGTGCCAGCAGCTTAACGATTATTGGAATGATCGGAGAGACCCAGTACTTC. Its translation is CASSLTIIGMIGETQYF. The chain has TRBV7-2 and TRBJ2-5; D uncertain. CDR1 is SGHTA and CDR2 is FQGNSA in the germline V gene. CDR3 length: 17 amino acids. Trimming pared 2 bases from V and 4 bases from J, leaving 20 bases between.

This sequence joins TRBV19 and TRBJ2-7; D not certain. Per germline, CDR1 LNHDA and CDR2 SQIVND (reference sequence). Trimming removed 1 base from V and 0 bases from J, with 7 bases in between. The CDR3 is 14 amino acids. CDR3: CASSIGTDSYEQYF. The CDR3 coding sequence is TGTGCCAGTAGTATAGGTACGGACTCCTACGAGCAGTACTTC.

This chain uses TRBV5-1 with TRBJ1-1; no definite D call. V shed 1 base and J shed 5 bases, with 12 bases lying between them. This CDR3 contains 14 residues. The germline V gene encodes CDR1 SGHRS and CDR2 YFSETQ. The CDR3 reads CASSLPDVNTEAFF. The CDR3 DNA sequence: TGCGCCAGCAGCTTGCCGGACGTTAATACTGAAGCTTTCTTT.

The chain is built from TRBV12-3 or TRBV12-4 and TRBJ2-1; D ambiguous. This CDR3 spans 12 amino acids. The V end lost 1 base, the J end lost 10 bases, and 8 bases lay between the germline ends. CDR3 bases: TGTGCCAGCAGTTTAGGCTCTAGAGAGCAGTTCTTC. This sequence encodes CASSLGSREQFF.

V and J are TRBV12-3 or TRBV12-4 and TRBJ1-1, with D unresolved. The CDR3 contains 16 residues. V shed 6 bases and J shed 4 bases, with 21 bases lying between them. DNA for the CDR3: TGTGCCAGCAGCCCCCTCGTAGTGTGGCGGGCCACTGAAGCTTTCTTT. Protein sequence: CASSPLVVWRATEAFF.

At least ten counts were recorded for this clonotype. V gene TRBV27 combines with J gene TRBJ1-5; 8 bases are a match to TRBD1. CDR3 size: 17 residues. Germline assignment: CDR1 MNHEY and CDR2 SMNVEV (reference sequence). The J segment lost 1 base and the V segment lost 3 bases, leaving 8 bases of the junction unmatched. Here the CDR3 reads CASSFLPTGESNQPQHF. The DNA of the CDR3 is TGTGCCAGCAGTTTTCTCCCGACAGGGGAGAGCAATCAGCCCCAGCATTTT.

In its sample, this clonotype was seen many times. The chain links TRBV5-1 to TRBJ2-6; 8 nucleotides agree with TRBD1. Trimming at V came to 5 bases and at J to 0 bases, leaving 4 bases not matched to a gene. CDR1 is SGHRS and CDR2 is YFSETQ in the germline V gene. The CDR3 covers 16 residues. The CDR3 DNA is TGCGCCAGCAGTTCAGGACAGGGCTCTGGGGCCAACGTCCTGACTTTC. Translation gives CASSSGQGSGANVLTF.

This clonotype occurred a few times. This chain uses TRBV6-5 with TRBJ1-2; maybe TRBD1 (6 bases). Deletions cut 0 bases from V and 4 bases from J, with 12 bases between. The CDR3 covers 15 residues. CDR1 is MNHEY, CDR2 SVGAGI, per germline. The chain's CDR3 is CASSYSRTVAYGYTF. The CDR3 DNA follows: TGTGCCAGCAGTTACTCAAGGACAGTGGCCTATGGCTACACCTTC.

The sample holds a few counts of this clonotype. J is TRBJ2-3 and V is TRBV12-3 or TRBV12-4; 12 bases map to TRBD2. The CDR3 is made up of 19 amino acids. The junction had 17 bases not matched to a gene; V was cut back by 3 bases and J by 7 bases. CDR3 region: CASSFWRLAGGIQTHTQYF. The CDR3 region has the DNA TGTGCCAGCAGTTTCTGGCGGCTAGCGGGGGGGATCCAGACGCATACGCAGTATTTT.

The sample holds many counts of this clonotype. V and J are TRBV3-1 and TRBJ2-5; TRBD1 agrees at 9 bases. V trimming: 4 bases; J trimming: 1 base; junction bases outside the gene matches: 4. This CDR3 is built from 15 residues. Germline V CDR1 and CDR2: LGHDT, YNNKEL (reference sequence). This CDR3 reads CASSLGQGPQETQYF. The DNA for the CDR3 is TGTGCCAGCAGCCTCGGACAGGGGCCCCAAGAGACCCAGTACTTC.

The table lists this clonotype with a few counts. V usage is TRBV7-3 and J usage is TRBJ2-4; 9 nucleotides line up with TRBD1. The junction had 11 bases not matched to a gene; V was cut back by 6 bases and J by 11 bases. CDR3 length: 14 amino acids. The germline gives CDR1 SGHTA, CDR2 FQGTGA. The CDR3 reads CASSTQGQGSVQYF. The DNA of the CDR3 is TGTGCCAGCAGTACACAAGGACAGGGGAGCGTTCAGTACTTC.

The rearrangement uses TRBV5-5 and TRBJ2-1; 8 nucleotides align to TRBD2. This CDR3 is built from 14 residues. J gave up 10 bases and V 4 bases, and 10 bases lay outside the gene matches. CDR1 is SGHKS and CDR2 is YYEKEE in the germline V gene (reference sequence). The CDR3 DNA reads TGTGCCAGCAGCATGAACGGGGGGGCCAGCGAGCAGTTCTTC. Translating gives CASSMNGGASEQFF.

The chain links TRBV25-1 to TRBJ1-4, with D possibly matching TRBD1 (5 bases). CDR1 and CDR2 (germline): MGHDK, SYGVNS. Between the trimmed V and J ends, which lost 2 bases and 5 bases, there was a span of 15 bases. CDR3 length: 16 residues. The CDR3 region has the DNA TGTGCCAGCAGTGAAGCGGGGATCCGGGGGAATGAAAAACTGTTTTTT. Translating it yields CASSEAGIRGNEKLFF.

V is TRBV6-5 and J is TRBJ1-3; 7 bases match TRBD1. Trimming removed 2 bases from V and 2 bases from J; junction bases left unmatched: 3. This CDR3 is built from 15 residues. Germline assignment: CDR1 MNHEY and CDR2 SVGAGI. CDR3 sequence (DNA): TGTGCCAGCAGTTACCGACAGGGCCCTGGAAACACCATATATTTT. Translation: CASSYRQGPGNTIYF.

This clonotype has a handful of counts. The J gene is TRBJ1-2, the V gene TRBV5-5; the D gene is possibly TRBD1 (5 bases). This CDR3 is 15 amino acids long. Trimming took 1 base from V and 5 from J, leaving 15 bases between them. Germline loops: CDR1 SGHKS, CDR2 YYEKEE (reference sequence). As DNA, the CDR3 is TGTGCCAGCAGCTTGACAGCCGGGACCACATATGGCTACACCTTC. It encodes CASSLTAGTTYGYTF.

This clonotype was counted at least ten times. The genes are TRBV5-1 and TRBJ2-7; TRBD1 aligns across 7 bases. V dropped 4 bases and J dropped 3; count of bases not matched to a gene: 13. Germline CDR1 SGHRS, CDR2 YFSETQ. The CDR3 contains 16 residues. CDR3 in DNA: TGCGCCAGCAGCCCATCGACAGGGAGTGGGCTCTACGAGCAGTACTTC. Amino acid sequence: CASSPSTGSGLYEQYF.

The CDR3 sequence is CASSPSGREETQYF. In DNA form, the CDR3 reads TGTGCCAGCTCACCCTCGGGCAGGGAAGAGACCCAGTACTTC. This chain uses TRBV18 with TRBJ2-5; D may be TRBD1 (5 bases). This CDR3 is 14 amino acids long. Trimming stripped 3 bases from V and 3 bases from J, with 11 bases between. CDR1 and CDR2 from the germline V gene are KGHSH and LQKENI.

The chain combines TRBV4-3 with TRBJ1-5; the D gene is possibly TRBD1 (5 bases). V dropped 0 bases and J dropped 0 bases, with 9 bases sitting between them. Germline assignment: CDR1 LGHNA and CDR2 YSLEER. The CDR3 runs 16 residues. The CDR3 loop is CASSQEGRNSNQPQHF. The CDR3, as DNA: TGCGCCAGCAGCCAAGAGGGGCGGAATAGCAATCAGCCCCAGCATTTT.

This clonotype was counted many times. Here the CDR3 reads CASSLQPGGSYEQYV. In DNA form, the CDR3 reads TGCGCCAGCAGCTTGCAGCCTGGGGGTTCCTACGAGCAGTACGTC. This sequence joins TRBV5-1 and TRBJ2-7; D assignment may be TRBD1 or TRBD2 (5 bases each). V dropped 1 base and J dropped 1 base, with 12 bases sitting between them. Germline V CDR1 and CDR2: SGHRS, YFSETQ. The length of the CDR3 is 15 residues.

A few counts support this clonotype. The genes are TRBV7-2 and TRBJ2-3, with D perhaps given as TRBD1 or TRBD2 (6 bases each). The CDR3 length is 16 residues. Trimming took 1 base from V and 2 from J, leaving 13 bases between them. CDR1 is SGHTA and CDR2 is FQGNSA in the germline V gene. CDR3 residues: CASSLVARGHTDTQYF. Here the CDR3 DNA reads TGTGCCAGCAGCTTAGTGGCGCGGGGACACACAGATACGCAGTATTTT.

J is TRBJ2-1 and V is TRBV11-2, with TRBD2 identical over 13 bases. The CDR3 contains 16 residues. With V trimmed by 4 bases and J by 7 bases, 7 bases remained unmatched. From germline, CDR1 is SGHAT and CDR2 FQNNGV. The CDR3 reads CASSSFTSGGGNEQFF. In nucleotides, the CDR3 is TGTGCCAGCAGCTCCTTTACTAGCGGGGGGGGTAATGAGCAGTTCTTC.